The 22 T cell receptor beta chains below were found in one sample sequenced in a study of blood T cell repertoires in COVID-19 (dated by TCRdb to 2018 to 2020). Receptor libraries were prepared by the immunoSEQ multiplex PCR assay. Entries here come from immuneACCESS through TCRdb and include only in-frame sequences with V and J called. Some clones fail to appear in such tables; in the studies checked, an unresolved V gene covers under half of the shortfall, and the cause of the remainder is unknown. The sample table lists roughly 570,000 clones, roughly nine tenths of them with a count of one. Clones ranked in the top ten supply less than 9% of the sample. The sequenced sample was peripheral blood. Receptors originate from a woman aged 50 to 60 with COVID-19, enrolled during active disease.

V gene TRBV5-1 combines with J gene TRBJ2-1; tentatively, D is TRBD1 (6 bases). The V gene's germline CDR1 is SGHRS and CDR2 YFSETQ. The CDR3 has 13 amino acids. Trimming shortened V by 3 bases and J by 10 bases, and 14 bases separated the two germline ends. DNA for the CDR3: TGCGCCAGCAGCTCCAAGGGGGACCGCGAGCAGTTCTTC. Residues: CASSSKGDREQFF.

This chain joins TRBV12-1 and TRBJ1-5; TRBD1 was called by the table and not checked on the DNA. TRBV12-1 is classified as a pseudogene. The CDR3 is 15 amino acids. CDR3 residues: CASSFDSHSNQPQHF. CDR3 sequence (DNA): TGTGCCAGCAGCTTTGATTCCCATAGCAATCAGCCCCAGCATTTT.

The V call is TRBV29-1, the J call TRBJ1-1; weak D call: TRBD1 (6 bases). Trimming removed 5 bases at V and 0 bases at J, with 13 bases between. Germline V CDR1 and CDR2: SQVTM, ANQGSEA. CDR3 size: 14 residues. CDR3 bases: TGCAGCGTTCCTAGGACAGCCTTGAACACTGAAGCTTTCTTT. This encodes CSVPRTALNTEAFF.

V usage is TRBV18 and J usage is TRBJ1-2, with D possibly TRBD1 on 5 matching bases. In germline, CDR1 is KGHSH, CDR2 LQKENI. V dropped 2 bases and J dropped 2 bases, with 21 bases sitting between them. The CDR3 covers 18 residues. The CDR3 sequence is CASSPGLQGILGNYGYTF. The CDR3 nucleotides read TGTGCCAGCTCACCAGGTTTGCAGGGAATATTAGGAAACTATGGCTACACCTTC. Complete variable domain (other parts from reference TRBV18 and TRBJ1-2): NAGVMQNPRHLVRRRGQEARLRCSPMKGHSHVYWYRQLPEEGLKFMVYLQKENIIDESGMPKERFSAEFPKEGPSILRIQQVVRGDSAAYFCASSPGLQGILGNYGYTFGSGTRLTVV.

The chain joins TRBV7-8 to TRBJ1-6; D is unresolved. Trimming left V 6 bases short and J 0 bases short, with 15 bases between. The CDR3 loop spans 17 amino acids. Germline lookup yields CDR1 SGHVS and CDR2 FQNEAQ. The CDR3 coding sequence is TGTGCCAGCAGATCAGACTTGCCGAGCTCCTATAATTCACCCCTCCACTTT. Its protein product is CASRSDLPSSYNSPLHF.

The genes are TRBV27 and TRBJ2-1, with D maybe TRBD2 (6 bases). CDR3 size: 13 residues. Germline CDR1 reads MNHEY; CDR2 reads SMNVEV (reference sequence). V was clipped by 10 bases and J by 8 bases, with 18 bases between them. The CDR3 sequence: CATRLGGYDEQFF. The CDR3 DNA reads TGTGCCACCCGACTGGGGGGATATGATGAGCAGTTCTTC.

CDR3 in amino acids: CASSSLVGALSYEQFF. The CDR3 DNA follows: TGTGCCAGCAGCTCTCTTGTAGGGGCGTTATCGTATGAGCAGTTCTTC. The chain is built from TRBV2 and TRBJ2-1; a weak D match, TRBD1 (5 bases). The CDR3 length is 16 residues. The V end was cut by 6 bases, the J end by 8 bases, with 23 bases between. Germline CDR1 SNHLY, CDR2 FYNNEI.

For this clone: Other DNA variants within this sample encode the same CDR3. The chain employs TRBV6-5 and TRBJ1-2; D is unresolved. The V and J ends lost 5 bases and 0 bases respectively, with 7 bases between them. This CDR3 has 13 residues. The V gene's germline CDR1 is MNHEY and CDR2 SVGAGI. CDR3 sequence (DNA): TGTGCCAGCAGTCGAACAGCTAACTATGGCTACACCTTC. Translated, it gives CASSRTANYGYTF.

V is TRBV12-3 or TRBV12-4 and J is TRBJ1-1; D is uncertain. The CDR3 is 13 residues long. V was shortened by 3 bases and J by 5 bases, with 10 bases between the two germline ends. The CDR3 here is CASSFAVQTEAFF. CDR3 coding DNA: TGTGCCAGCAGTTTTGCAGTTCAGACTGAAGCTTTCTTT.

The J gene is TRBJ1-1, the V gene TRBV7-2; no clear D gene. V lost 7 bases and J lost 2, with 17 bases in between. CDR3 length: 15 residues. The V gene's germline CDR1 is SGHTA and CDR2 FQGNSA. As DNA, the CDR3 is TGTGCCAGCAAGGAGAAGAGAGGATCTAACACTGAAGCTTTCTTT. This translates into CASKEKRGSNTEAFF.

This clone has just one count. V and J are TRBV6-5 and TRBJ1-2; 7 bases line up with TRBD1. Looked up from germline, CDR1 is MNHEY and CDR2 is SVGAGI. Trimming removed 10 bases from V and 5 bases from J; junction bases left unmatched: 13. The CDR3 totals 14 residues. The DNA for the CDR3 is TGTGCCACCATCGGACCGGGACAGTCATATGGCTACACCTTC. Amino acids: CATIGPGQSYGYTF.

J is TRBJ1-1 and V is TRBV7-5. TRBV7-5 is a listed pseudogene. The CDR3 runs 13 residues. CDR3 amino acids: CARSLGAGGEAFF. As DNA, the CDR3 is TGTGCCAGAAGCCTCGGGGCCGGGGGGGAAGCTTTCTTT.

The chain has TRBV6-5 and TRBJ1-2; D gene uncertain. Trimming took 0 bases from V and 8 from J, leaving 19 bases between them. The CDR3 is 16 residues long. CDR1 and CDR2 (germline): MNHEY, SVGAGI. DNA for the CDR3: TGTGCCAGCAGTTACTCGACTATGGAGGGCCGGAGGGGCTACACCTTC. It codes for CASSYSTMEGRRGYTF.

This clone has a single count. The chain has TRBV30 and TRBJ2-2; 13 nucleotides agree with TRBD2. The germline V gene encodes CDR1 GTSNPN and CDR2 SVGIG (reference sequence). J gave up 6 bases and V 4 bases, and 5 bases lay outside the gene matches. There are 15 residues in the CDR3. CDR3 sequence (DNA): TGTGCCTGGAATCCGGGACTAGCGGGGTCCGGGGAGCTGTTTTTT. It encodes CAWNPGLAGSGELFF.

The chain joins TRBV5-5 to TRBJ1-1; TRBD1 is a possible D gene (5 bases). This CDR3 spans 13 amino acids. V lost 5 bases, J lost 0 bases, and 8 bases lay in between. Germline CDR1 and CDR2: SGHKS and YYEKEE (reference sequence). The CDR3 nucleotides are TGTGCCAGCAGTACGGGGGTGAACACTGAAGCTTTCTTT. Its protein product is CASSTGVNTEAFF. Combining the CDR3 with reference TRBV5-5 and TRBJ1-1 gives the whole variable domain DAGVTQSPTHLIKTRGQQVTLRCSPISGHKSVSWYQQVLGQGPQFIFQYYEKEERGRGNFPDRFSARQFPNYSSELNVNALLLGDSALYLCASSTGVNTEAFFGQGTRLTVV.

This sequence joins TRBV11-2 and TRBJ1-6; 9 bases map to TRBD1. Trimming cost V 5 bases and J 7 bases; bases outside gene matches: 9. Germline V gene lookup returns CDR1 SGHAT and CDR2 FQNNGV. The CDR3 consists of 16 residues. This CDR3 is CASSPRTGVGNSPLHF. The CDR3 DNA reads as TGTGCCAGCAGCCCTCGGACAGGGGTGGGGAATTCACCCCTCCACTTT.

CDR3 sequence: CASSFQGGSPLHF. DNA for the CDR3: TGTGCCAGCAGTTTTCAGGGAGGATCACCCCTCCACTTT. J is TRBJ1-6 and V is TRBV27, with D tentatively TRBD1 (5 bases). Between the trimmed V and J ends, which lost 3 bases and 10 bases, there was a span of 10 bases. Per germline, CDR1 MNHEY and CDR2 SMNVEV (reference sequence). The CDR3 runs 13 residues.

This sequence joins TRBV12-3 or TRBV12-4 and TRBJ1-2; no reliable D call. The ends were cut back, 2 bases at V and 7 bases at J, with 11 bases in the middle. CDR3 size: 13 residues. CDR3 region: CASSLSASGGYTF. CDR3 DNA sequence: TGTGCCAGCAGTTTATCAGCATCAGGTGGCTACACCTTC.

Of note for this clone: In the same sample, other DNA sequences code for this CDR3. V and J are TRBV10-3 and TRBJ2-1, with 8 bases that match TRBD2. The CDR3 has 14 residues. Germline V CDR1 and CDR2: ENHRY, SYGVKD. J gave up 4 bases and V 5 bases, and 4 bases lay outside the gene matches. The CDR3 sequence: CAISSGGAYNEQFF. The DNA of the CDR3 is TGTGCCATCAGTAGCGGGGGAGCGTACAATGAGCAGTTCTTC.

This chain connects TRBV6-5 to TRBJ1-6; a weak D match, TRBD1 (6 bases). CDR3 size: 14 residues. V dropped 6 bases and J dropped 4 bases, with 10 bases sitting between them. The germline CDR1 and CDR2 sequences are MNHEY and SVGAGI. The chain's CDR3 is CASSTTGYNSPLHF. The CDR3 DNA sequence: TGTGCCAGCAGCACTACAGGGTATAATTCACCCCTCCACTTT.

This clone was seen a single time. The CDR3 nucleotides are TGCGCCAGCAGCCAAGTACAGGGGGGCTATCTTAGCTCCTACAATGAGCAGTTCTTC. Its translation: CASSQVQGGYLSSYNEQFF. This chain joins TRBV4-1 and TRBJ2-1; TRBD1 matches at 8 bases. V lost 1 base and J lost 0; bases outside the gene matches: 11. From germline, CDR1 is MGHRA and CDR2 YSYEKL. CDR3 length: 19 residues.

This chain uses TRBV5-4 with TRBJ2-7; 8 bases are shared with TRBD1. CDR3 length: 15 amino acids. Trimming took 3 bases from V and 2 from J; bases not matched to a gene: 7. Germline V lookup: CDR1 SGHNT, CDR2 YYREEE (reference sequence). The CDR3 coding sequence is TGTGCCAGCAGCTACGACAGGGGTCAGACCTACGAGCAGTACTTC. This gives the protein CASSYDRGQTYEQYF.